Listed below are T cell receptor beta chains from one sample, sequenced in a study of blood T cell repertoires in COVID-19. Libraries were prepared by immunoSEQ multiplex PCR; TCRdb keeps only in-frame clonotypes and omits some of them. The data hold about 280,000 clones, with around 88% observed a single time. Material for sequencing was PBMCs or T cells enriched from blood (not recorded which). The receptors originated from a woman in her forties who had recovered from COVID-19. Both conserved end residues are part of each CDR3. The order of the fields is D gene, clone size, J gene, V gene, CDR3 DNA, CDR3 protein. D genes are given only for firm matches. The size field is filled for only some rows; it gives once, few, many or a size class.

TRBD2	-	TRBJ2-5	TRBV2	TGTGCCAGCAGTGAGGGCTGGTCTAGCGGGACCAGCCAAGAGACCCAGTACTTC	CASSEGWSSGTSQETQYF
TRBD1	-	TRBJ1-5	TRBV28	TGTGCCAGCAGCACAACTACAGGGGCGAGCCCCCAGCATTTT	CASSTTTGASPQHF
TRBD2	few	TRBJ2-1	TRBV28	TGTGCCAGCAGTTTTCGGGGGAGGGCCCCCAATGAGCAGTTCTTC	CASSFRGRAPNEQFF
-	-	TRBJ2-7	TRBV3-1/TRBV3-2	TGTGCCAGCAGCCAGCACACGCTGCCCTACGAGCAGTACTTC	CASSQHTLPYEQYF
-	-	TRBJ2-2	TRBV10-3	TGTGCCATCGCGACAGGTGGGGCAACGAACACCGGGGAGCTGTTTTTT	CAIATGGATNTGELFF
-	-	TRBJ2-7	TRBV19	TGTGCCAGTAGCCCGCGGCTGGCCCGCTCCTACGAGCAGTACTTC	CASSPRLARSYEQYF
-	-	TRBJ1-3	TRBV5-1	TGCGCCAGCAGCTTGGGGGACACCTCTGGAAACACCATATATTTT	CASSLGDTSGNTIYF
-	few	TRBJ1-5	TRBV7-2	TGTGCCAGCAGCCCACGGGGGGGTAGCAATCAGCCCCAGCATTTT	CASSPRGGSNQPQHF
TRBD1	once	TRBJ2-5	TRBV7-2	TGTGCCAGCAGCTACCCAGGGGGCTGGGGGCAAGAGACCCAGTACTTC	CASSYPGGWGQETQYF
-	-	TRBJ1-3	TRBV6-6	TGTGCCAGCAGTTACTCAACCAGGGGCCGAAACACCATATATTTT	CASSYSTRGRNTIYF
-	-	TRBJ1-5	TRBV28	TGTGCCAGCAGTTCCCCCAGGATGTATAGCAATCAGCCCCAGCATTTT	CASSSPRMYSNQPQHF
TRBD2	-	TRBJ2-7	TRBV7-2	TGTGCCAGCAGCTTAAAGACTAGCGGGAGTATAGGATCCTACGAGCAGTACTTC	CASSLKTSGSIGSYEQYF
TRBD1	-	TRBJ1-1	TRBV4-1	TGCGCCAGCAGTTTGACAGGGGCCCACACTGAAGCTTTCTTT	CASSLTGAHTEAFF
-	-	TRBJ1-5	TRBV18	TGTGCCAGCTCACCGGAGGAGAGTCAGCCCCAGCATTTT	CASSPEESQPQHF
TRBD2	-	TRBJ2-1	TRBV18	TGTGCCAGCTCACGAGCGGGAGTATACAATGAGCAGTTCTTC	CASSRAGVYNEQFF
TRBD1	many	TRBJ1-2	TRBV19	TGTGCCAGTTGGGACAGGGTCTATGGCTACACCTTC	CASWDRVYGYTF
TRBD1	-	TRBJ2-5	TRBV9	TGTGCCAGCAGCGCTAACCCGGGACAGGGTCGGGGCCCACAAGAGACCCAGTACTTC	CASSANPGQGRGPQETQYF
-	-	TRBJ2-3	TRBV9	TGTGCCAGCAGCGCCCCTCGGGGAGTTTGGGCCCCAGATACGCAGTATTTT	CASSAPRGVWAPDTQYF
-	-	TRBJ1-1	TRBV19	TGTGCCAGTATCCACGGGAACACTGAAGCTTTCTTT	CASIHGNTEAFF
TRBD2	-	TRBJ2-1	TRBV7-9	TGTGCCAGCAGCTTAGATCGACTAGCGGGAGGGCCCAGCTACAATGAGCAGTTCTTC	CASSLDRLAGGPSYNEQFF
-	-	TRBJ1-4	TRBV28	TGTGCCAGCAGTCCCCAGCGTCGGGATGAAAAACTGTTTTTT	CASSPQRRDEKLFF
TRBD2	-	TRBJ2-7	TRBV3-1/TRBV3-2	TGTGCCAGCAGCCCCTCCGGGACTAGCGACTACGAGCAGTACTTC	CASSPSGTSDYEQYF
TRBD1	once	TRBJ1-4	TRBV4-1	TGCGCCAGCAGCGCTCCGGGACAGGGACGTGAAAAACTGTTTTTT	CASSAPGQGREKLFF
-	-	TRBJ1-6	TRBV7-8	TGTGCCAGCAGCTTAGTTGAAATAGTCGGGGTAGGGTATTCACCCCTCCACTTT	CASSLVEIVGVGYSPLHF
TRBD2	-	TRBJ2-1	TRBV7-9	TGTGCCAGCAGCCAGGGAGGGTGGTACAATGAGCAGTTCTTC	CASSQGGWYNEQFF
-	-	TRBJ1-5	TRBV28	TGTGCCAGCAGTTTCGTTAGGAAGGGGCCCAATCAGCCCCAGCATTTT	CASSFVRKGPNQPQHF
-	-	TRBJ1-2	TRBV27	TGTGCCAGCCGAGGGACTTTTAACTATGGCTACACCTTC	CASRGTFNYGYTF
-	-	TRBJ1-5	TRBV28	TGTGCCAGTAACGAGGGCAGGGGTAATCAGCCCCAGCATTTT	CASNEGRGNQPQHF
TRBD2	-	TRBJ2-2	TRBV14	TGTGCCAGCAGCCCCGCGGGAGGGCCGTCCGGGGAGCTGTTTTTT	CASSPAGGPSGELFF
-	-	TRBJ2-4	TRBV18	TGTGCCAGCTCCCCTAGGATGGAAGACATTCAGTACTTC	CASSPRMEDIQYF
TRBD1	-	TRBJ2-7	TRBV7-9	TGTGCCAGCAGCTTGGGACAGAATTATGCCTACGAGCAGTACTTC	CASSLGQNYAYEQYF
-	-	TRBJ1-5	TRBV21-1	TGTGCCAGCATGTCAGGGGGCAGCAGCAATCAGCCCCAGCATTTT	CASMSGGSSNQPQHF
-	-	TRBJ1-5	TRBV2	TGTGCCAGCAGTGAAAGACAGAACAATCAGCCCCAGCATTTT	CASSERQNNQPQHF
-	-	TRBJ1-6	TRBV11-2	TGTGCCAGCAGCTTAGAGAGTCGGGTTTCACCCCTCCACTTT	CASSLESRVSPLHF
-	-	TRBJ2-1	TRBV7-3	TGTGCCAGCAGCTTCGCTGGGCCGGCCTACTACAATGAGCAGTTCTTC	CASSFAGPAYYNEQFF
TRBD1	-	TRBJ1-2	TRBV29-1	TGCAGCGTTGAGATCCGGGGACAGGGGACCTCCTATGGCTACACCTTC	CSVEIRGQGTSYGYTF
-	-	TRBJ2-1	TRBV6-2/TRBV6-3	TGTGCCAGCAGTTACTTAGGGGTCTACAATGAGCAGTTCTTC	CASSYLGVYNEQFF
-	-	TRBJ2-7	TRBV20-1	TGCAGTGCTAGTCCAGGACTGAGCTACGAGCAGTACTTC	CSASPGLSYEQYF
TRBD1	-	TRBJ2-5	TRBV5-5	TGTGCCAGCAGCCAAGTACAGGGGGTGATAGAGACCCAGTACTTC	CASSQVQGVIETQYF
-	many	TRBJ2-3	TRBV6-2/TRBV6-3	TGTGCCAGCAGTGACCTAACCCCAGGGACAGATACGCAGTATTTT	CASSDLTPGTDTQYF